These T cell receptor beta chains were read from a single sample in a study of blood T cell repertoires in COVID-19. Sequenced by immunoSEQ multiplex PCR; TCRdb stores in-frame clones only, minus some. The profile shows 250,000 to 350,000 clones, around 90% of them singletons. Source material: PBMCs or T cells enriched from blood (not recorded which). The origin of the receptors is a woman aged 25 to 39 who had recovered from COVID-19. Both conserved end residues are part of each CDR3. The D gene is left open where the match is weak. For some rows the clone size is stated as once, few or many, or as a class when expanded; others skip it.

v_gene	j_gene	d_gene	abundance	CDR3nt	CDR3aa
TRBV3-1/TRBV3-2	TRBJ2-2	TRBD1	once	TGTGCCAGCAGCCGGGACAGTAGCCCCCTCGGGTCCGGGGAGCTGTTTTTT	CASSRDSSPLGSGELFF
TRBV6-2/TRBV6-3	TRBJ2-7	TRBD2	NA	TGTGCCAGCAGCCAAGCTGGGACTAGCGGTTCCTACGAGCAGTACTTC	CASSQAGTSGSYEQYF
TRBV11-3	TRBJ2-5	TRBD2	NA	TGTGCCAGCAGCTTAGATTCACTAGCGGGGGGGAGATACCAAGAGACCCAGTACTTC	CASSLDSLAGGRYQETQYF
TRBV2	TRBJ1-5	NA	NA	TGTGCCAGCAGTGAAAATCAGGGTAGTCAGCCCCAGCATTTT	CASSENQGSQPQHF
TRBV27	TRBJ1-1	NA	NA	TGTGCCAGCAGTTTGAAGGAGGGTATAACTGAAGCTTTCTTT	CASSLKEGITEAFF
TRBV12-5	TRBJ2-1	TRBD2	NA	TGTGCTAGTGGTTTGGTACTTGGGACTAGCGGGACCAATGAGCAGTTCTTC	CASGLVLGTSGTNEQFF
TRBV6-2/TRBV6-3	TRBJ1-5	NA	NA	TGTGCCAGCAGTTACCAGTCGGCAGGTGGTGGGAGCAATCAGCCCCAGCATTTT	CASSYQSAGGGSNQPQHF
TRBV19	TRBJ1-6	TRBD1	NA	TGTGCCAGTAGCCAAACCGGGACAGGGTTTGCGCCCCTCCACTTT	CASSQTGTGFAPLHF
TRBV7-3	TRBJ2-1	TRBD2	NA	TGTGCCAGCAGCCTGGGGGCTAGCGGGTCCCCCTACAATGAGCAGTTCTTC	CASSLGASGSPYNEQFF
TRBV29-1	TRBJ1-1	TRBD1	NA	TGCAGCGTACCGGGACAGGTGAACACTGAAGCTTTCTTT	CSVPGQVNTEAFF
TRBV7-2	TRBJ1-3	TRBD1	NA	TGTGCCAGCAGCTTAGTGGGACAGAGCTCTGGAAACACCATATATTTT	CASSLVGQSSGNTIYF
TRBV10-3	TRBJ2-5	NA	NA	TGTGCCCCAGGGGGACTAGTCTCAGTGACCCAGTACTTC	CAPGGLVSVTQYF
TRBV24-1	TRBJ2-5	TRBD2	NA	TGTGCCACCAGAGACAGCGGGAGGCCTGGGCAAGAGACCCAGTACTTC	CATRDSGRPGQETQYF
TRBV3-1/TRBV3-2	TRBJ2-1	NA	NA	TGTGCCAGCAGGGGCCGGGACACCTACGTCAATGAGCAGTTCTTC	CASRGRDTYVNEQFF
TRBV9	TRBJ1-2	TRBD1	once	TGTGCCAGCAGCGCGGACAGGGGGCGAGACTATGGCTACACCTTC	CASSADRGRDYGYTF
TRBV28	TRBJ1-2	NA	NA	TGTGCCAGCAGCTTAGACAGGTTGGACTATGGCTACACCTTC	CASSLDRLDYGYTF
TRBV5-1	TRBJ1-5	NA	NA	TGCGCCAGCAGCTTGGAAGGGGTCGGCAATCAGCCCCAGCATTTT	CASSLEGVGNQPQHF
TRBV11-3	TRBJ2-7	TRBD2	NA	TGTGCCAGCAGCACTAGCGGGAGGGGCGAGCAGTACTTC	CASSTSGRGEQYF
TRBV10-3	TRBJ1-1	NA	NA	TGTGCCATCAGTGAACGCCTCGACTCCGCTGAAGCTTTCTTT	CAISERLDSAEAFF
TRBV4-1	TRBJ1-5	NA	NA	TGCGCCAGCAGCGGGGACAACAATCAGCCCCAGCATTTT	CASSGDNNQPQHF
TRBV24-1	TRBJ2-1	TRBD2	once	TGTGCCACCAGTGATTTTTGGACTAGCGGAGGGCTGCAGTTCTTC	CATSDFWTSGGLQFF
TRBV28	TRBJ1-6	NA	NA	TGTGCCAGCACCTCGGGGGGGCTCAGAAATAATTCACCCCTCCACTTT	CASTSGGLRNNSPLHF
TRBV24-1	TRBJ2-6	NA	NA	TGTGCCACCAGTGATTCCTGGCGGGCCAACGTCCTGACTTTC	CATSDSWRANVLTF
TRBV27	TRBJ1-6	NA	NA	TGTGCCAGCAGTTTATCGGGTGCGGGGTTTTCCCCCCTCCACTTT	CASSLSGAGFSPLHF
TRBV25-1	TRBJ2-5	NA	NA	TGTGCCAGCAGTGAAGGCGCAGGGGAAGAGACCCAGTACTTC	CASSEGAGEETQYF
TRBV11-1	TRBJ2-3	NA	NA	TGTGCCAGCAGCCCCGGGCAGGGAAGCCCAGATACGCAGTATTTT	CASSPGQGSPDTQYF
TRBV7-7	TRBJ1-6	TRBD1	NA	TGTGCTATCGCCGGACAGGGTGATTCACCCCTCCACTTT	CAIAGQGDSPLHF
TRBV28	TRBJ1-2	NA	NA	TGTGCCAGCAGTTTTGGTTCGGCAGGGTGGGTGAATTTGCATGGCTACACCTTC	CASSFGSAGWVNLHGYTF
TRBV7-2	TRBJ1-2	NA	NA	TGTGCCAGCAGCCCTAGCCGGGGGGTGGCTGGCTACACCTTC	CASSPSRGVAGYTF
TRBV7-2	TRBJ2-5	NA	NA	TGTGCCAGCAGCTTACAGGGGAGGGGAATGGAGACCCAGTACTTC	CASSLQGRGMETQYF
TRBV28	TRBJ2-1	TRBD2	NA	TGTGCCAGCAGTTTAGAGGGGCTAGCGGGGGACAATGAGCAGTTCTTC	CASSLEGLAGDNEQFF
TRBV19	TRBJ1-2	NA	NA	TGTGCCAGTAGTCCTTCTTGGACTCGGCGAGGGAGCGGTGATGGCTACACCTTC	CASSPSWTRRGSGDGYTF
TRBV5-5	TRBJ2-1	TRBD2	NA	TGTGCCAGCAGCCCCTTTAGCGGGCGCCGCTACAATGAGCAGTTCTTC	CASSPFSGRRYNEQFF
TRBV5-1	TRBJ2-7	TRBD1	once	TGCGCCAGCAGCCCGGTAGATATTGAGGGGGCGGTGAACTTC	CASSPVDIEGAVNF
TRBV7-9	TRBJ2-3	TRBD2	once	TGTGCTAAGCATAGGTGGCGGGACTACACAGATACGCAGTATTTT	CAKHRWRDYTDTQYF
TRBV13	TRBJ2-3	TRBD2	NA	TGTGCCAGCAGCCCAGGGCGATCTAGCGGTAGCACAGATACGCAGTATTTT	CASSPGRSSGSTDTQYF
TRBV21-1	TRBJ1-2	NA	once	TGTGCCAGCAGCAAAGAAACCGAGGGGACAGGGGATGGCTACACCTTC	CASSKETEGTGDGYTF
TRBV28	TRBJ2-3	NA	NA	TGTGCCAGCAGTTTAGTCGCGCCCCAGGTAACAGATACGCAGTATTTT	CASSLVAPQVTDTQYF
TRBV7-9	TRBJ1-6	TRBD1	NA	TGTGCCAGCAGCTTGGGACAGGGCCAACCCCTCCACTTT	CASSLGQGQPLHF
TRBV10-2	TRBJ2-7	NA	NA	TGCGCCAGCAGTGATGGGGGCCTTTCCTACGAGCAGTACTTC	CASSDGGLSYEQYF
TRBV4-2	TRBJ2-7	TRBD2	NA	TGTGCCAGCAGCCAAGCGGGAGTAGCGGGAGGGGGTTGGAGTTACGAGCAGTACTTC	CASSQAGVAGGGWSYEQYF
TRBV15	TRBJ2-7	NA	NA	TGTGCCACCAGCAGAGTTTCGGGGAGCGAGCAGTACTTC	CATSRVSGSEQYF
TRBV19	TRBJ1-1	NA	NA	TGTGCCAGTAGTATAGGTTGGTCGGGGTCGTCTGAAGCTTTCTTT	CASSIGWSGSSEAFF
TRBV9	TRBJ2-2	TRBD2	once	TGTGCCAGCAGCGTGGGGACTAGCGGGAGACAAGACACCGGGGAGCTGTTTTTT	CASSVGTSGRQDTGELFF
TRBV5-1	TRBJ1-4	NA	NA	TGCGCCAGCAGCTTACTGGGCATTTCGGAAAAACTGTTTTTT	CASSLLGISEKLFF
TRBV19	TRBJ1-2	NA	NA	TGTGCCAGTAGTATTCTCCAACAGACTAACTATGGCTACACCTTC	CASSILQQTNYGYTF
TRBV28	TRBJ2-7	TRBD1	once	TGTGCCAGCAGTTATACAGGGGGTATCTCCTACGAGCAGTACTTC	CASSYTGGISYEQYF
TRBV28	TRBJ2-3	NA	NA	TGTGCCAGCAGTTCCGCCCCGGGTACCCCAGATACGCAGTATTTT	CASSSAPGTPDTQYF
TRBV27	TRBJ2-7	TRBD2	NA	TGTGCCAGCAGCCCCGGGACTAGCGGTTCTTATGACTCCTACGAGCAGTACTTC	CASSPGTSGSYDSYEQYF
TRBV4-2	TRBJ1-4	TRBD1	NA	TGTGCCAGCAGCCAAGATGGGACAGGGAATGAAAAACTGTTTTTT	CASSQDGTGNEKLFF
TRBV12-3/TRBV12-4	TRBJ2-3	NA	NA	TGTGCCAGCAGGCAGGGTTCAGATACGCAGTATTTT	CASRQGSDTQYF
TRBV3-1/TRBV3-2	TRBJ1-2	TRBD1	NA	TGTGCCAGCAGCGGATCTTCGGGACAGAAGGGTGGCTACACCTTC	CASSGSSGQKGGYTF
TRBV9	TRBJ2-5	NA	NA	TGTGCCAGCAGCTTACTTGGACTTCCGCAAGAGACCCAGTACTTC	CASSLLGLPQETQYF
TRBV7-2	TRBJ1-5	NA	once	TGTGCCAGCAGCGAGGCAGACAATCAGCCCCAGCATTTT	CASSEADNQPQHF
TRBV3-1/TRBV3-2	TRBJ2-5	TRBD2	NA	TGTGCCAGCACAAGACTAGCGGGGGGGCGGGAGACCCAGTACTTC	CASTRLAGGRETQYF
TRBV4-1	TRBJ1-1	NA	NA	TGCGCCAGCAGCCAAGAAGGAGGCACTGAAGCTTTCTTT	CASSQEGGTEAFF
TRBV5-1	TRBJ1-5	NA	NA	TGCGCCAGCAGCTTGGCCGGAGGGTTTGCTCAGCCCCAGCATTTT	CASSLAGGFAQPQHF
TRBV7-8	TRBJ2-2	NA	NA	TGTGCCAGCAGCTCTCACAGGGAGAACACCGGGGAGCTGTTTTTT	CASSSHRENTGELFF
TRBV11-3	TRBJ2-5	NA	once	TGTGCCAGCAGCTTAGTATCCCTCCAAGAGACCCAGTACTTC	CASSLVSLQETQYF